This T cell receptor (beta chain) is from a study of CD8 T cells in ankylosing spondylitis (dated by TCRdb to 2015 to 2018). For the study in its entirety: T cell receptor beta repertoires were profiled in healthy donors and ankylosing spondylitis patients so that disease-linked TCR variants could be found. The full study cohort comprised about 24 ankylosing spondylitis patients and roughly 100 healthy donors. Peripheral blood was sampled, and synovial fluid was also collected from ankylosing spondylitis patients.

CDR1 and CDR2 (LNHDA, SQIVND) derive from the germline V gene (reference sequence). V lost 0 bases and J lost 1 base, and the count of bases not matched to a germline gene is 6. Measured from the cysteine to the phenylalanine, the CDR3 is 17 residues long. This entry keeps only the CDR3 DNA: 51 bases, framed from base 1. This clonotype was seen only once. Its antigen remains unidentified. Per-base quality was not reported, and no clone a single base away is much larger than it. A single read constitutes weak evidence. Data came from an Illumina HiSeq 2500. Quantitative 5'-RACE with molecular barcodes was the method used to prepare the TCR beta libraries. From the authors' description of their analysis: A new computational method, built on a probabilistic model of VDJ rearrangement, was used to identify disease-linked TCR variants. The public reads were reanalyzed by TCRdb: fastp trimming at Q25, MiXCR alignment, in-frame beta chains only. CDR3 protein duplicates are merged, each entry listing the most common genes and DNA. The V and J calls were not made by the authors but by TCRdb's processing. This sample is represented by about 260,000 distinct CDR3 sequences; 20% to 30% of them were singletons. The leading ten clones occupy about 0.6% of the sample.

Broader findings and caveats from the paper: According to the report, matched synovial fluid samples from ankylosing spondylitis patients were significantly enriched for the disease-linked clones. Some motif variants had previously been reported in the synovial fluid and blood of reactive arthritis patients, which suggests shared mechanisms of disease initiation. The disease-linked clones had a CD8+ phenotype and were found at relatively low frequencies in peripheral blood. A TCR beta motif of roughly 8 highly homologous amino acid variants appeared characteristic of blood from ankylosing spondylitis patients.

The specimen sequenced was blood, either unsorted or a sorted T cell fraction (not recorded which). This clonotype was obtained from a male donor with ankylosing spondylitis or in good health (not recorded which). Recombination joined TRBV19 with TRBJ2-5, with 9 middle bases fitting TRBD1. The base sequence is TGTGCCAGTAGTATAGATGGGACAGGGTCCACCCAAGAGACCCAGTACTTC. Its amino acids are CASSIDGTGSTQETQYF.